The sequence of this T cell receptor (beta chain) was determined in a study of T cells in tuberculosis. Looking at the study overall: T cells were selected with CD1B tetramers loaded with glucose monomycolate.

No alpha-beta pairing information exists for these sequences. Some clones are missing from TCRdb's copy, which holds only in-frame ones; the method was immunoSEQ multiplex PCR. The table lists 55,000 to 65,000 clones, about 76% of them singletons. V was cut by 4 bases and J by 2 bases, with 11 bases left in between. Germline V lookup: CDR1 SGHDN, CDR2 FVKESK. This CDR3 spans 15 amino acids. Cells were sorted from thawed PBMC rested overnight and stained with GMM-loaded CD1B tetramer, viability dye and anti-CD3. The CD1B tetramers carried C32 glucose monomycolate purified from Rhodococcus equi. CD14-expressing monocytes were removed from PBMC before cryopreservation and sorting.

The sequence derives from an adult woman with latent tuberculosis. The material sequenced was CD1b-GMM tetramer-negative cells sorted from PBMCs. The V call is TRBV14, the J call TRBJ2-2, with D possibly being TRBD1 (6 bases). CDR3 in DNA: TGTGCCAGCAGCCCCCTCAGGGGAAACACCGGGGAGCTGTTTTTT. This translates into CASSPLRGNTGELFF. The full variable domain, rest sourced from reference TRBV14 and TRBJ2-2, is EAGVTQFPSHSVIEKGQTVTLRCDPISGHDNLYWYRRVMGKEIKFLLHFVKESKQDESGMPNNRFLAERTGGTYSTLKVQPAELEDSGVYFCASSPLRGNTGELFFGEGSRLTVL.